This TCR beta chain originates from a study of T cell changes during pregnancy in multiple sclerosis. Sequencing used immunoSEQ multiplex PCR; TCRdb keeps in-frame clones, though not all of them. The table includes 40,000 to 60,000 clones, around 93% detected once. CDR3 length: 13 amino acids. The germline V and J ends were trimmed by 0 bases and 6 bases, with 10 bases remaining between them. CDR1 and CDR2 (germline): SGDLS, YYNGEE. The sample in question was CD8+ T cells from peripheral blood mononuclear cells, obtained in the second trimester of pregnancy. The V call is TRBV9, the J call TRBJ2-7; weak D call: TRBD2 (5 bases). This TCR derives from a female donor with multiple sclerosis, enrolled in a pregnancy study. As DNA, the CDR3 is TGTGCCAGCAGCGTAGTGGAGGTATCCGAGCAGTACTTC. Protein sequence: CASSVVEVSEQYF.